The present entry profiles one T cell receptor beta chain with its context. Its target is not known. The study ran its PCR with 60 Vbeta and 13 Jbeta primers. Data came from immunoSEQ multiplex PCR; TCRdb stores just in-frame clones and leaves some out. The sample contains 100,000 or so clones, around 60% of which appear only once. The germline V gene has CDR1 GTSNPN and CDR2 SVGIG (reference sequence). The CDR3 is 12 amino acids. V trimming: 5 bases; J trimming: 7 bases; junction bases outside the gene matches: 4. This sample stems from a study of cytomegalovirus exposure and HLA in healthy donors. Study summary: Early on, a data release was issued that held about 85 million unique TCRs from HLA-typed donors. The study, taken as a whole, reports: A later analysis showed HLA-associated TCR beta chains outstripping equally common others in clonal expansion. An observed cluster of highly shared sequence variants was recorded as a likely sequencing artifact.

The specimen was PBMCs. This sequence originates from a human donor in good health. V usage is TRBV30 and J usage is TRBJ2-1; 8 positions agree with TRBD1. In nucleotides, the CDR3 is TGTGCCTGGGGACAGGGTGGAAATGAGCAGTTCTTC. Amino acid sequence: CAWGQGGNEQFF.